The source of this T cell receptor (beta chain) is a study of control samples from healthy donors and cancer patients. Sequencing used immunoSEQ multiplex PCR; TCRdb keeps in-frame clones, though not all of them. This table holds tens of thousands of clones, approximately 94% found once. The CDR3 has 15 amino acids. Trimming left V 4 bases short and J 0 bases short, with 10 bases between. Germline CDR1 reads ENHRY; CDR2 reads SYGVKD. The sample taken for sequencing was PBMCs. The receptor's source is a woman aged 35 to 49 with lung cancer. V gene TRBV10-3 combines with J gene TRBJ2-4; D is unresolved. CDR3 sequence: CAISGAGLAKNIQYF. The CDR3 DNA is TGTGCCATCAGTGGGGCAGGTCTAGCCAAAAACATTCAGTACTTC.